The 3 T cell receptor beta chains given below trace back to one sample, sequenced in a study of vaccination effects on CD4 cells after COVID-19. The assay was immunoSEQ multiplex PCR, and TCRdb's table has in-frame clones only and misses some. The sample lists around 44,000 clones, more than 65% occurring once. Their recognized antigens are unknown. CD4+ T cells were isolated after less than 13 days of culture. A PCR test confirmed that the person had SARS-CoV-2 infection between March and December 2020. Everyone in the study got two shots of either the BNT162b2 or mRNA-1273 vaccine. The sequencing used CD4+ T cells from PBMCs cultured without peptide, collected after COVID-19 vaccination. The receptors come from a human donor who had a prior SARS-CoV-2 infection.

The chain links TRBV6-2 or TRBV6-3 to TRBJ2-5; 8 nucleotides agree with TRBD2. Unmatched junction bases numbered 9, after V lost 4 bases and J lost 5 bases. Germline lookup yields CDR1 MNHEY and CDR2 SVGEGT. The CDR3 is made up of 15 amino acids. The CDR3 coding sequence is TGTGCCAGCAGTTGGACAAGCGGGAGTGGGGAGACCCAGTACTTC. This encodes CASSWTSGSGETQYF.

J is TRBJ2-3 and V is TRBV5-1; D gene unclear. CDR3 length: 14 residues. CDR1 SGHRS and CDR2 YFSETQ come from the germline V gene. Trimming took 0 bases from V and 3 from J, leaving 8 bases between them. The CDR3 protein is CASSLAGETDTQYF. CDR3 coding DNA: TGCGCCAGCAGCTTGGCCGGTGAGACAGATACGCAGTATTTT.

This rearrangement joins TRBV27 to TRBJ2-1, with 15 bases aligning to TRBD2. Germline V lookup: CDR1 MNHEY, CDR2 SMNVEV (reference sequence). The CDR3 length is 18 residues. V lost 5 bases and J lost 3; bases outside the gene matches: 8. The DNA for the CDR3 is TGTGCCAGCAGTCCGGGACTAGCGGGAGGTTGGGGCTACAATGAGCAGTTCTTC. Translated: CASSPGLAGGWGYNEQFF.